This T cell receptor (beta chain) was recorded in a study of identical twins. A universal primer site was incorporated via template switching, and the cDNA contained unique molecular identifiers. From the 5' RACE reads, TCRdb called clonotypes with MiXCR, one entry per CDR3 protein. The sample includes 460,000 or so distinct CDR3 sequences, 14% of them seen just once. This clonotype was seen only a few times. What it binds is not known. Germline lookup yields CDR1 SGHRS and CDR2 YFSETQ. Trimming removed 4 bases at V and 10 bases at J, with 24 bases between. The CDR3 runs 16 residues. Notes on the study in general: The models systematically underestimated how much out-of-frame TCR alpha was shared in monozygotic twins. Conclusions leaned on cross-sectional statistical analysis and did not track the same donors over time. Where out-of-frame alpha sequences were twin-shared, they showed excess low generation probability.

This same sample was also taken into another study, of yellow fever vaccine responses in identical twins.

The TCR was taken from a woman aged 18-29 years in good health. The sample consisted of CD4+ T cells sorted from blood. The rearrangement uses TRBV5-1 and TRBJ2-1, with a tentative D call TRBD2 (6 bases). CDR3 sequence: CASSTRPGLFLQEQFF. Written as DNA, the CDR3 is TGCGCCAGCAGCACTAGGCCGGGACTTTTCCTTCAAGAGCAGTTCTTC.